This T cell receptor (beta chain) emerged from a study of graft-versus-host responses after intestinal transplantation. This clone was seen a few times. What it binds is not known. Sequencing used immunoSEQ multiplex PCR; TCRdb keeps in-frame clones, though not all of them. This sample yields tens of thousands of clones, of which about four fifths are seen a single time; over 0.4% belongs to the top ten. The TCR sequence derives from a human donor who was the organ donor for an intestinal transplant. This specimen was unstimulated CD4+ T cells sorted from spleen or lymph node cells, taken before transplant.

CDR3 amino acids: CASSPPRQGGNEQYF. The CDR3 nucleotides read TGTGCCAGCAGCCCCCCAAGACAGGGAGGGAACGAGCAGTACTTC. The gene calls are TRBV16 and TRBJ2-7; D assignment may be TRBD1 or TRBD2 (7 bases each). Germline values: CDR1 KGHSY, CDR2 FQNENV. V lost 4 bases, J lost 5 bases, and 18 bases lay in between. The CDR3 runs 15 residues.